The clone carrying this T cell receptor beta chain appeared once. Its cognate antigen is unknown. The data belong to a study of cytomegalovirus exposure and HLA in healthy donors. PCR primers comprised 60 Vbeta and 13 Jbeta primers. Sequencing was performed with immunoSEQ multiplex PCR; in TCRdb, only in-frame clones are kept and a portion is missing. The profile shows fewer than 350,000 clones, over 85% of them singletons. The CDR3 sequence is 14 residues long. V dropped 2 bases and J dropped 3 bases, with 10 bases sitting between them. CDR1 is SEHNR and CDR2 is FQNEAQ in the germline V gene (reference sequence). Whole-study results and caveats: When the data were analyzed later, several of the most significant clusters appeared to be linked to common viral pathogens. According to reports, the classifier identified cytomegalovirus status with high specificity and sensitivity. Solely CMV serostatus was available to characterize immune exposure.

Sample: PBMCs. V usage is TRBV7-9 and J usage is TRBJ1-2; D unresolved. This TCR was recovered from a woman aged 18-29 years in good health and CMV-seronegative. CDR3 in amino acids: CASSLRREDYGYTF. The CDR3 nucleotides are TGTGCCAGCAGCTTAAGGAGGGAAGACTATGGCTACACCTTC.